The 14 T cell receptor beta chains in this list originate from one sample, sequenced in a study of regulatory T cells in long-lasting Graves disease. Time point reported: persistent/refractory GD, antithyroid drugs over 5 years with positive TRAb. Extracted PBMC RNA gave rise to the TCR library. The TCR beta library used iRepertoire HTBI primers with Arm-PCR amplification of CDR3. TCRdb reprocessed the multiplex PCR reads with MiXCR, giving one entry per CDR3 protein. The table includes around 510,000 distinct CDR3 sequences, about a fifth detected once. Sequenced here: peripheral blood mononuclear cells (PBMCs), sampled when the disease was refractory, from a patient treated with antithyroid drugs. Receptors originate from a female donor with Graves disease.

The rearrangement links TRBV5-6 to TRBJ1-1; D possibly corresponds to TRBD1 (5 bases). This CDR3 is built from 15 residues. With 4 bases removed from V and 1 base from J, the gap between germline ends came to 14 bases. From germline, CDR1 is SGHDT and CDR2 YYEEEE. The CDR3 reads CASSPGDRQNTEAFF. For the CDR3, the DNA is TGTGCCAGCAGCCCCGGCGACAGACAGAACACTGAAGCTTTCTTT.

This clonotype came up many times. CDR3 bases: TGTGCCAGCAGTTCCCTCAAACGGCTTGATAATTCACCCCTCCACTTT. Protein: CASSSLKRLDNSPLHF. The chain couples TRBV28 to TRBJ1-6, with D unclear. Deletions cut 4 bases from V and 5 bases from J, with 15 bases between. The germline V gene encodes CDR1 MDHEN and CDR2 SYDVKM. The CDR3 totals 16 residues.

This clonotype came up a few times. J is TRBJ1-5 and V is TRBV6-5; a possible D gene is TRBD1 (5 bases). Trimming stripped 2 bases from V and 5 bases from J, with 10 bases between. Germline CDR1 reads MNHEY; CDR2 reads SVGAGI. There are 14 residues in the CDR3. This chain's CDR3 is CASSYVSGYQPQHF. CDR3 in DNA: TGTGCCAGCAGTTACGTCTCAGGGTATCAGCCCCAGCATTTT.

This rearrangement joins TRBV7-9 to TRBJ2-1; no reliable D call. Germline lookup yields CDR1 SEHNR and CDR2 FQNEAQ (reference sequence). Trimming took off 1 base at V and 2 bases at J, with 12 bases between the two ends. There are 16 residues in the CDR3. CDR3 residues: CASSLGHGSAYNEQFF. The CDR3 DNA is TGTGCCAGCAGCTTAGGGCACGGATCGGCCTACAATGAGCAGTTCTTC.

This clonotype has a count of ten or more. The V gene is TRBV28, the J gene TRBJ2-7, with D uncertain. V was shortened by 1 base and J by 4 bases, with 8 bases between the two germline ends. This CDR3 is 13 amino acids long. The germline V gene has CDR1 MDHEN and CDR2 SYDVKM. In DNA form, the CDR3 reads TGTGCCAGCAGTTTATTCTCCGGGTACGAGCAGTACTTC. Translating it yields CASSLFSGYEQYF.

The chain employs TRBV19 and TRBJ1-4; D might be TRBD1 (5 bases). Germline V gene sequence: CDR1 LNHDA, CDR2 SQIVND (reference sequence). The CDR3 contains 12 residues. V was cut by 7 bases and J by 8 bases, with 11 bases left in between. In nucleotides, the CDR3 is TGTGCCAGTACAGACAGTGTCGAAAAACTGTTTTTT. It encodes CASTDSVEKLFF.

This clonotype has at least ten counts. The V and J genes are TRBV12-3 or TRBV12-4 and TRBJ1-2, with TRBD1 matching over 11 bases. The junction had 11 bases not matched to a gene; V was cut back by 1 base and J by 7 bases. The CDR3 sequence is 17 residues long. The CDR3 loop reads CASSLGLQGQGASGYTF. CDR3 sequence (DNA): TGTGCCAGCAGTTTAGGGCTCCAAGGACAGGGGGCCAGTGGCTACACCTTC.

This clonotype was found a few times. The J gene is TRBJ2-5, the V gene TRBV19, with D perhaps given as TRBD1 or TRBD2 (5 bases each). The CDR3 runs to 13 residues. V was pared by 10 bases and J by 4 bases, with 16 bases between. CDR1 and CDR2 from the germline V gene are LNHDA and SQIVND (reference sequence). The DNA of the CDR3 is TGTGCCACTGCGATAGGGACGCGAGAGACCCAGTACTTC. Translating gives CATAIGTRETQYF.

This clonotype was picked up many times. The chain uses TRBV28 and TRBJ2-2, with 7 bases lining up with TRBD2. J gave up 3 bases and V 5 bases, and 6 bases lay outside the gene matches. The CDR3 spans 15 residues. Per the germline V gene, CDR1 is MDHEN and CDR2 is SYDVKM. Here the CDR3 reads CASSPGLGDTGELFF. DNA for the CDR3: TGTGCCAGCAGTCCAGGACTAGGTGACACCGGGGAGCTGTTTTTT.

Worth noting for this clonotype: A read error may explain this, as a much larger clone is one base away. J is TRBJ2-6 and V is TRBV6-2 or TRBV6-3, with a weak D call TRBD1 (5 bases). The CDR3 covers 17 residues. Trimming cost V 2 bases and J 3 bases, with 14 bases left between them. Germline loops: CDR1 MNHEY, CDR2 SVGEGT. CDR3 region: CASSYRDKGNGANVLTF. CDR3 bases: TGTGCCAGCAGTTACCGCGACAAGGGGAATGGGGCCAACGTCCTGACTTTC.

Concerning this clonotype: One end of the junction fails to match germline, which may point to a read error. The chain links TRBV30 to TRBJ1-1; 8 bases align to TRBD1. CDR1 is GTSNPN and CDR2 is SVGIG in the germline V gene (reference sequence). This CDR3 is 14 amino acids long. For the CDR3, the DNA is TGTGCCCGGAGTGCTGACAGGGGGAACACTGAAGCTTTCTTT. Its translation is CARSADRGNTEAFF.

V is TRBV5-4 and J is TRBJ2-5; D possibly matches TRBD1 or TRBD2 (6 bases each). Between the trimmed V and J ends, which lost 1 base and 3 bases, there was a span of 13 bases. Germline values: CDR1 SGHNT, CDR2 YYREEE (reference sequence). This CDR3 is built from 15 residues. The CDR3 bases are TGTGCCAGCAGCTTGTTCGGGGGCGGGGAAGAGACCCAGTACTTC. Its protein is CASSLFGGGEETQYF.

In regard to this clonotype: A far more abundant clone sits one base away, making this likely a read error. V gene TRBV27 combines with J gene TRBJ1-2; D call uncertain. Germline assignment: CDR1 MNHEY and CDR2 SMNVEV (reference sequence). The CDR3 has 14 amino acids. The ends were cut back, 3 bases at V and 2 bases at J, with 10 bases in the middle. The CDR3 here is CASSFLEGNYGYTF. DNA for the CDR3: TGTGCCAGCAGTTTCCTGGAGGGCAACTATGGCTACACCTTC.

The V call is TRBV6-1, the J call TRBJ2-7; the match to TRBD1 covers 10 bases. The germline gives CDR1 MNHNS, CDR2 SASEGT. This CDR3 has 15 residues. V shed 6 bases, J shed 5 bases, and the junction held 10 bases outside the gene matches. The DNA for the CDR3 is TGTGCCAGCAGCTCCGGGACAGGGGTTTTCAACGAGCAGTACTTC. It yields the protein CASSSGTGVFNEQYF.